A single sample gave rise to the 8 T cell receptor beta chains below, sequenced in a study of blood T cell repertoires in COVID-19. Measured with immunoSEQ multiplex PCR; TCRdb has only the in-frame clones, and not every one. The top ten hold roughly 1.3% of the sample, which has 200,000 to 250,000 clones, about 83% seen once. Sequenced material: peripheral blood. The receptor source for this set is a woman aged 25 to 39 with COVID-19, enrolled during active disease.

The rearrangement joins TRBV9 to TRBJ2-3; 11 positions agree with TRBD2. V was pared by 2 bases and J by 2 bases, with 16 bases of the junction left unmatched. This CDR3 has 20 residues. Germline CDR1 reads SGDLS; CDR2 reads YYNGEE. The DNA for the CDR3 is TGTGCCAGCAGCGTTGAAAGGGGTAGCGGGAGGGCCTGGTCCACAGATACGCAGTATTTT. Its translation is CASSVERGSGRAWSTDTQYF.

This clone occurred once. The chain links TRBV19 to TRBJ1-4; D is uncertain. This CDR3 comprises 15 residues. With 3 bases removed from V and 3 bases from J, the gap between germline ends came to 11 bases. Per the germline V gene, CDR1 is LNHDA and CDR2 is SQIVND (reference sequence). The DNA of the CDR3 is TGTGCCAGTAGTATCTGGTCAGTTTCTAATGAAAAACTGTTTTTT. Its protein product is CASSIWSVSNEKLFF.

The CDR3 region is CASSLAGGPGEQYF. The CDR3 DNA reads as TGTGCCAGCAGCTTAGCGGGAGGGCCGGGCGAGCAGTACTTC. V usage is TRBV7-3 and J usage is TRBJ2-7; 9 bases agree with TRBD2. The V gene end was trimmed by 2 bases and the J gene end by 6 bases; junction bases not matched to a gene: 5. The CDR3 has 14 residues. CDR1 is SGHTA and CDR2 is FQGTGA in the germline V gene.

This chain links TRBV7-9 with TRBJ1-1, with D uncertain. CDR1 SEHNR and CDR2 FQNEAQ come from the germline V gene (reference sequence). V was shortened by 1 base and J by 0 bases, with 9 bases between the two germline ends. CDR3 length equals 15 residues. CDR3 DNA sequence: TGTGCCAGCAGCTTAGGGGCCAGCTTGAACACTGAAGCTTTCTTT. It translates to CASSLGASLNTEAFF.

This clone was observed a single time. J is TRBJ2-2 and V is TRBV12-3 or TRBV12-4, with D possibly being TRBD1 (6 bases). This CDR3 has 13 amino acids. V lost 4 bases, J lost 4 bases, and 7 bases lay in between. CDR3 protein: CASSWDITGELFF. The CDR3 nucleotides read TGTGCCAGCAGTTGGGACATCACCGGGGAGCTGTTTTTT.

The chain employs TRBV5-6 and TRBJ2-7; tentative D call: TRBD1 (6 bases). The CDR3 contains 13 residues. The germline CDR1 and CDR2 sequences are SGHDT and YYEEEE. The V end lost 9 bases, the J end lost 6 bases, and 19 bases lay between the germline ends. CDR3 region: CATHWGPGTEQYF. The CDR3 DNA is TGTGCCACCCATTGGGGGCCAGGGACCGAGCAGTACTTC.

This clone has only a few counts. Distinct nucleotide sequences in the sample also encode this CDR3. The chain combines TRBV18 with TRBJ2-1; D is possibly TRBD2 (6 bases). V was cut by 6 bases and J by 2 bases, with 8 bases left in between. The germline gives CDR1 KGHSH, CDR2 LQKENI. The CDR3 runs to 13 residues. This CDR3 reads CASSRGAYNEQFF. The CDR3, as DNA: TGTGCCAGCTCGCGGGGAGCCTACAATGAGCAGTTCTTC.

The rearrangement joins TRBV7-3 to TRBJ2-7; the match to TRBD1 covers 7 bases. After removal of 4 bases from V and 6 bases from J, the junction contained 9 bases not matched to a gene. Germline V gene lookup returns CDR1 SGHTA and CDR2 FQGTGA. This CDR3 region has 14 residues. This chain's CDR3 is CASSSQRGLSEQYF. In nucleotides, the CDR3 is TGTGCCAGCAGCTCCCAGAGGGGGCTTAGCGAGCAGTACTTC.